This record looks at one T cell receptor beta chain sequence and its context. The data are from a study of Ad26.COV2.S vaccination and SARS-CoV-2 variants. Using immunoSEQ multiplex PCR, the repertoire was profiled, and TCRdb retains in-frame clones only, with some absent. The table records about 400,000 clones, around 87% of them present only once. Treatment here: roughly 20 received Ad26.COV2.S at low or high dose, single or two shots; about 5 received placebo; per-sample allocation not given. Samples came from day 63 after the first vaccine or placebo injection. The length of the CDR3 is 14 residues. The V and J ends lost 3 bases and 5 bases respectively, with 10 bases between them. The germline V gene encodes CDR1 SNHLY and CDR2 FYNNEI.

The source of this sequence is a person between 18 and 65 years old who received the Ad26.COV2.S COVID-19 vaccine or a placebo. The chain is built from TRBV2 and TRBJ2-2; the D gene could be TRBD1 or TRBD2 (5 bases each). The starting material was peripheral blood, obtained in a trial of Ad26.COV2.S vaccine versus placebo. The CDR3 loop reads CASSERQRTGELFF. CDR3 sequence (DNA): TGTGCCAGCAGTGAGCGACAGCGGACCGGGGAGCTGTTTTTT.